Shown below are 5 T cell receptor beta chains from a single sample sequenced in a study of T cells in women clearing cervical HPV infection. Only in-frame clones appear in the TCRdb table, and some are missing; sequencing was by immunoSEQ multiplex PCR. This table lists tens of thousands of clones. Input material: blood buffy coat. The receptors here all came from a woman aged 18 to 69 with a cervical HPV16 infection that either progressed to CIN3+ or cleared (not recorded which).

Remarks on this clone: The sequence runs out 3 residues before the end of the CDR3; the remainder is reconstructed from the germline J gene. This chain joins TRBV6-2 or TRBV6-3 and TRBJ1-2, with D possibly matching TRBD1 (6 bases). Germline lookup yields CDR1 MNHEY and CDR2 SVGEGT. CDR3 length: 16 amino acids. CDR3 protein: CASSYSQGTLRGDYTF. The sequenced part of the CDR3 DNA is TGTGCCAGCAGTTACTCGCAGGGGACCCTTCGGGGCGAC.

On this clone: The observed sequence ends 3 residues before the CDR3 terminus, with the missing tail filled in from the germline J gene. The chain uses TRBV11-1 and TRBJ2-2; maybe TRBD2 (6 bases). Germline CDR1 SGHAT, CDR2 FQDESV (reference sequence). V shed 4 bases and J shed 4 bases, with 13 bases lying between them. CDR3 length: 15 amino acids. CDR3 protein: CASSSRGTGTGELFF. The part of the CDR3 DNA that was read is TGTGCCAGCAGCTCCCGGGGGACCGGCACCGGGGAG. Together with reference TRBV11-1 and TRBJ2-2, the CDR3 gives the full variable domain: EAEVAQSPRYKITEKSQAVAFWCDPISGHATLYWYRQILGQGPELLVQFQDESVVDDSQLPKDRFSAERLKGVDSTLKIQPAELGDSAMYLCASSSRGTGTGELFFGEGSRLTVL.

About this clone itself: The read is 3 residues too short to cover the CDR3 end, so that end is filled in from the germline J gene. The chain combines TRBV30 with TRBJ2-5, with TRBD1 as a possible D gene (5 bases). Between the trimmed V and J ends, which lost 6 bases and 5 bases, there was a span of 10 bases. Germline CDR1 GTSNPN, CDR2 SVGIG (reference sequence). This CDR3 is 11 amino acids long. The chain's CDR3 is CACRVAETQYF. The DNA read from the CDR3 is TGTGCCTGCAGGGTGGCGGAGACC. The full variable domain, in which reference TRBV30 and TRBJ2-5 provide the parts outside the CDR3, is SQTIHQWPATLVQPVGSPLSLECTVEGTSNPNLYWYRQAAGRGLQLLFYSVGIGQISSEVPQNLSASRPQDRQFILSSKKLLLSDSGFYLCACRVAETQYFGPGTRLLVL.

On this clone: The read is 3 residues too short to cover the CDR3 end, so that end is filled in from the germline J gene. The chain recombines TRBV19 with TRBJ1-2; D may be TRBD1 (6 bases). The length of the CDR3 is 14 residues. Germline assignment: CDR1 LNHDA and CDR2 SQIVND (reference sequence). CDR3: CASSMDSRTDTYTF. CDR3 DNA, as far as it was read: TGTGCCAGTAGTATGGACAGCCGCACAGATACC.

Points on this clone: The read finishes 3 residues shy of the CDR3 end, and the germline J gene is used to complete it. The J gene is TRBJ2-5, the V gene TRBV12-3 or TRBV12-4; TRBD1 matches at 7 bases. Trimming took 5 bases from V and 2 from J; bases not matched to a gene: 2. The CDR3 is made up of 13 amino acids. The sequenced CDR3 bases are TGTGCCAGCAGTAACAGGGGACAAGAGACC. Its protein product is CASSNRGQET. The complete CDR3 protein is CASSNRGQETQYF.